This T cell receptor beta chain was documented in a study of shared clonotypes between healthy human individuals. Study background: Ranging from 18 to 49 in age, donors were a couple of women and a few men.

With 6 bases removed from V and 4 bases from J, the gap between germline ends came to 8 bases. From germline, CDR1 is LGHNT and CDR2 FRNRAP. CDR3 length: 12 amino acids. Concerning this clone itself: Its specificity is not known.

With unsorted samples, genomic DNA was obtained from approximately 96 million PBMCs. The table came from immunoSEQ multiplex PCR; TCRdb's copy has only in-frame clones and leaves some out. Of under 600,000 clones listed, 75% to 80% are singletons. Notes on the study in general: Expectations were that clonotype sharing among donors would be affected by sequencing depth. Sampling covered nothing but blood. Tissue TCR repertoires likely differ from those found in blood.

This chain connects TRBV12-5 to TRBJ2-3; TRBD2 might be the D (5 bases). The source material was PBMCs. This clonotype was sampled from a woman in her 40s in good health. Some clones in this sample may be carry-over from other donors' samples. The CDR3 region is CASGAGADTQYF. The DNA for the CDR3 is TGTGCTAGTGGGGCCGGGGCAGATACGCAGTATTTT.